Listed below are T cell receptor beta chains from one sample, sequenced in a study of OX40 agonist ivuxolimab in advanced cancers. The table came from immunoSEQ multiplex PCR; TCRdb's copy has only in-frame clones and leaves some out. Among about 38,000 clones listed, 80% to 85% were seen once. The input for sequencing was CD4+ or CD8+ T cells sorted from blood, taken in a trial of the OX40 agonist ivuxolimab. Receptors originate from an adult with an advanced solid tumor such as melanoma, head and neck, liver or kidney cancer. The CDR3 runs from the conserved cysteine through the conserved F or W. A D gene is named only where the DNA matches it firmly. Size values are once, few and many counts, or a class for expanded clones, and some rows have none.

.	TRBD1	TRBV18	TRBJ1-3	TGTGCCAGCTCACCGGACAGGGCCCCCTCTGGAAACACCATATATTTT	CASSPDRAPSGNTIYF
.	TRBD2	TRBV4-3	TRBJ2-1	TGCGCCAGCAGCCTGGGACTAGCGGGAGCTTACAATGAGCAGTTCTTC	CASSLGLAGAYNEQFF
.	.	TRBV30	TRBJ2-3	TGTGCCTGGAGTGTTCTGGGAGCAGATACGCAGTATTTT	CAWSVLGADTQYF
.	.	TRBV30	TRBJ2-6	TGTGCCTCGACCCAAGGCTCTGGGGCCAACGTCCTGACTTTC	CASTQGSGANVLTF
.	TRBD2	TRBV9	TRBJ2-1	TGTGCCAGCAGCGCATATAGCGGGGGGGCCGCAAATGAGCAGTTCTTC	CASSAYSGGAANEQFF
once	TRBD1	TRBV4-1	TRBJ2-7	TGCGCCAGCAGCCCATATCTCCGGGACAGGGAGGGCGAGCAGTACTTC	CASSPYLRDREGEQYF
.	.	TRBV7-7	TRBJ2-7	TGTGCCAGCAGCTTAAATGGAGGGGACGGGGACGAGCAGTACTTC	CASSLNGGDGDEQYF
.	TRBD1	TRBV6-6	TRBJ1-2	TGTGCCAGCAGTTATGAGACAGGGTCCTATGGCTACACCTTC	CASSYETGSYGYTF
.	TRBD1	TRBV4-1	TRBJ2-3	TGCGCCAGCAGCCCGCAGGGGGCAACCACAGATACGCAGTATTTT	CASSPQGATTDTQYF
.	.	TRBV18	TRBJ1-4	TGTGCCAGCTCACCCGACAGAAATAATGAAAAACTGTTTTTT	CASSPDRNNEKLFF
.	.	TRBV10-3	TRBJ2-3	TGTGCCATCAGCTATGAACTGACACCAGATACGCAGTATTTT	CAISYELTPDTQYF
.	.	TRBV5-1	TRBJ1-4	TGCGCCAGCAGCTTGTCAGGACACACTAATGAAAAACTGTTTTTT	CASSLSGHTNEKLFF
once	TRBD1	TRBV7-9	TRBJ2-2	TGTGCCAGCAGCCTTTGGGACAGGGCCGGCGGGGAGCTGTTTTTT	CASSLWDRAGGELFF
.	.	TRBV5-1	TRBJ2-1	TGCGCCAGCAGCCAAGTACAGGGCAATGAGCAGTTCTTC	CASSQVQGNEQFF
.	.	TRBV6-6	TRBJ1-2	TGTGCCAGCAGAGGAGGAAACTATGGCTACACCTTC	CASRGGNYGYTF
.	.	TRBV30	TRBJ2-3	TGTGCCTGGAGGAAACTAGCAGATACGCAGTATTTT	CAWRKLADTQYF
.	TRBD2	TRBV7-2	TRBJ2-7	TGTGCCAGCAGCTCCTCATCACCCTTTAGCGGGGGAACCTACGAGCAGTACTTC	CASSSSSPFSGGTYEQYF
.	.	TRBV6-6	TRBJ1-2	TGTGCCAGCAGTTACGAGGGGCTCGGCTATGGCTACACCTTC	CASSYEGLGYGYTF
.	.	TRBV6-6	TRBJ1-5	TGTGCCAGCAGTAGACAGAATAGCAATCAGCCCCAGCATTTT	CASSRQNSNQPQHF
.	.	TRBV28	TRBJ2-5	TGTGCCAGCAGCACAGGACACCAAGAGACCCAGTACTTC	CASSTGHQETQYF
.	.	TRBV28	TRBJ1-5	TGTGCCATCGATTCGCCACACGAGAGCAATCAGCCCCAGCATTTT	CAIDSPHESNQPQHF
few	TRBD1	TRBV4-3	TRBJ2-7	TGCGCCAGCGGACAGGGAGACGAGCAGTACTTC	CASGQGDEQYF
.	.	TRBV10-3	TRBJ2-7	TGTGCCACGCGGACTCCTAGCTCCTACGAGCAGTACTTC	CATRTPSSYEQYF
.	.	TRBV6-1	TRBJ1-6	TGTGCCAGCAGTGACCGACTGGGATATAATTCACCCCTCCACTTT	CASSDRLGYNSPLHF
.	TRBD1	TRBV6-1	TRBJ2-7	TGTGCCAGCAGTGAAGGAGGGACAGCCTACGAGCAGTACTTC	CASSEGGTAYEQYF
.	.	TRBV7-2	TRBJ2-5	TGTGCCAGCAGCGAAGGACTATTCCAAGAGACCCAGTACTTC	CASSEGLFQETQYF